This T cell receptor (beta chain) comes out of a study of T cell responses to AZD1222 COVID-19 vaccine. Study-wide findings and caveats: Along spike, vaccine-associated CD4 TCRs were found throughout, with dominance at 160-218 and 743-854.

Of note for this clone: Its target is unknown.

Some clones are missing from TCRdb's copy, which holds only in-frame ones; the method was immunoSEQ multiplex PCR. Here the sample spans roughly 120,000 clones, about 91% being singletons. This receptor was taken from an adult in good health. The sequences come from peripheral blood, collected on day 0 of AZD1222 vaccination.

The CDR3 DNA follows: TGTGCCAGCAGCTTGAACAGCGGCGGGAGACTTAATTCACCCCTCCACTTT. It specifies CASSLNSGGRLNSPLHF. The chain links TRBV5-6 to TRBJ1-6; D not certain. The ends were cut back, 1 base at V and 6 bases at J, with 17 bases in the middle. Looked up from germline, CDR1 is SGHDT and CDR2 is YYEEEE. CDR3 size: 17 residues.